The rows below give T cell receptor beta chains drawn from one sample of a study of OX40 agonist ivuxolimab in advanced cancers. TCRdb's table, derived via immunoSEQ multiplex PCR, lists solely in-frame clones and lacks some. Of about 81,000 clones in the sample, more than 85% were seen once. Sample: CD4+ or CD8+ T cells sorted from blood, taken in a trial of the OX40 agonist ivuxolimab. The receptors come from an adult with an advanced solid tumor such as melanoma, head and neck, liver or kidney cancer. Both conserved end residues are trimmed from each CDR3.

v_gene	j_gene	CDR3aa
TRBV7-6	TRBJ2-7	ASSPRGSHYEQY
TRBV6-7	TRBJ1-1	ASNLDGVAMNTEAF
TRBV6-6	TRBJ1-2	ASSYADREFSGYT
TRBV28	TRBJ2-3	ASTPDRMGREWDTDTQY
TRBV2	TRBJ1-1	ATRGGMNTEAF
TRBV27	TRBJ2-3	ASSALVGGPSTDTQY
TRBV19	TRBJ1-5	ASKPTDYSNQPQH
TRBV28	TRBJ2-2	ASSLVTGELF
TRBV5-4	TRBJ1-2	ASSFQGMGYGYT
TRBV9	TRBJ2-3	ASSVVTTDGTDTQY
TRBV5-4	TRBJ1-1	ASGETGGWDTEAF
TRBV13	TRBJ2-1	ASSLVAGFNEQF
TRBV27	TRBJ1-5	ASSRQVNQPQH
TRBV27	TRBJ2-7	ASSPGILVYEQY
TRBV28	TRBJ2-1	ASRPGLLSNEQF
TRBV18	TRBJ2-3	ASSPVGGWTSGTDTQY
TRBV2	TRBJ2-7	ASTEAPRTSWRYEQY
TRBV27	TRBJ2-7	ASSLGTGGEQY
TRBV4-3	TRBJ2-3	ASSQERTGGGSDTQY
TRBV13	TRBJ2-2	ASSFPGGKSYTGELF
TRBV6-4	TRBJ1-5	ASSDSPGDQPQH
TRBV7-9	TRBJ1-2	ASRETGDYGYT
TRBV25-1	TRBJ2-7	ASSTGTGAYEQY
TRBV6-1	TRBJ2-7	ASSEDSSYEQY
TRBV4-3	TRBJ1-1	ASSHELDGPVGTEAF
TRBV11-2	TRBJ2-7	ASSLTASSYEQY
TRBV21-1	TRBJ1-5	ASSKAGGRQPQH
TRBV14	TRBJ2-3	ASSQVQGVPFTDTQY
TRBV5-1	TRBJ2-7	ASSLAPGYYEQY
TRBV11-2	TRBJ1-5	ASSLTALTNQPQH
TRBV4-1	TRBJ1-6	ASSQEAQINSPLH
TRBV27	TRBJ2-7	ASSSPPYEQY
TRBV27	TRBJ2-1	ASSFLPGDEQF
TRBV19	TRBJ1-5	ASMDHRTGQPQH
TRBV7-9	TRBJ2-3	ASSFVLDSTDTQY
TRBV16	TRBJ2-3	ASSPAGGRNLSTDTQY
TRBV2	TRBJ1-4	ASSDRANEKLF
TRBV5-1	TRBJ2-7	ASSLDSGLVYEQY
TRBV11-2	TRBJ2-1	ASGLLGLADNEQF
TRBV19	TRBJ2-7	ASSIVGTGASYEQY
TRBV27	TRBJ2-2	ASSLPGQVNTGELF
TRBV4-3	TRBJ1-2	ASSPGTGVSYGYT
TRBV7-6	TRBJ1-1	AVLGGKATEAF
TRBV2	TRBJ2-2	ATLDTGELF
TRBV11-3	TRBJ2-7	ASSLVGGDEQY
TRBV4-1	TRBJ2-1	ASSQDQTGGAYNEQF
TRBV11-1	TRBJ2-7	ASSLVKGWEQY
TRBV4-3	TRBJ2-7	ASSQDSQGLAEQY